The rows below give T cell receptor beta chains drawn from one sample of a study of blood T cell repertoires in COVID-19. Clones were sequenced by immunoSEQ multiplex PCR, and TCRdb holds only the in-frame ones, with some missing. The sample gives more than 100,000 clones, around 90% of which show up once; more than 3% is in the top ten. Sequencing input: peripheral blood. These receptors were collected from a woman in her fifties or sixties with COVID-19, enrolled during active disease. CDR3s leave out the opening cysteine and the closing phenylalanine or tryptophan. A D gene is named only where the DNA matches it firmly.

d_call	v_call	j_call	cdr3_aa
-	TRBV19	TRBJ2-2	ASSAQGLTTGELF
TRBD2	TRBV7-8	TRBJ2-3	ASSQRVFSTSGYSTDTQY
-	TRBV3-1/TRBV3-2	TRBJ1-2	ASSQGGPYGYT
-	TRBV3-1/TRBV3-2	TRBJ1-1	ASSQDLRRMNTEAF
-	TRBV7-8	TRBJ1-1	ASSLGEGNTEAF
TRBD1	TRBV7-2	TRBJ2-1	ASSLSGGSYNEQF
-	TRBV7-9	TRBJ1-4	ASSLTVNEKLF
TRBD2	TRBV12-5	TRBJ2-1	ASGLAGGDEQF
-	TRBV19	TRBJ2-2	ASKAWRARTGELF
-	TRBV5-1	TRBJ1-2	ASSLHRDGGYT
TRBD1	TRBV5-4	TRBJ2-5	ASSGGTGPRETQY
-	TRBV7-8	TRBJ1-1	ASSLRGRGLTEAF
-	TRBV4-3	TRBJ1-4	ASSRIGGTGNEKLF
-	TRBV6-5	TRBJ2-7	ASKDRRSYEQY
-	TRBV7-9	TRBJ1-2	ASTPNGGPYYGYT
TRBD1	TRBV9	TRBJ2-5	ASSVVPTGKETQY
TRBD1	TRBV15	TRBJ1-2	ATSRDRRNYGYT
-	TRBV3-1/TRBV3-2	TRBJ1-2	ASSQDFGGMVGGLFYGYT
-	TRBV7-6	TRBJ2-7	ASSSHPAVRLDEQY
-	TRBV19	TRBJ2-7	ASSILAGRQGHEQY
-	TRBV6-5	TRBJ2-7	ASTGVGNEQY
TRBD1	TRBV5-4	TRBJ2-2	ASRAGTGGLNTGELF
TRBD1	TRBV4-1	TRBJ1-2	ASSPKTGTGYGYT
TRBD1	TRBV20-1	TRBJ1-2	SARLGGGYT
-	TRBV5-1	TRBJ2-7	ASSFEGRGTYEQY
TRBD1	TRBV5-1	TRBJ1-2	ASSLGVPGQGPSWFYT
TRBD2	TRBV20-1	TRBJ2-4	SASRASGTKNIQY
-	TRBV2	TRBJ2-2	ASSLTSVGTGELF
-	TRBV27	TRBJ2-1	ASRTSGRTSYNEQF
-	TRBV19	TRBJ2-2	ASSLLQNRGTGELF
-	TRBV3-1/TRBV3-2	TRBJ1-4	ASSHRTDYNEKLF
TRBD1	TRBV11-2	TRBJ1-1	ASSIQGATEAF